A selection of T cell receptor beta chains follows, all from one sample in a study of tumor-infiltrating lymphocytes in oesophageal squamous cell carcinoma. TCRdb analysed the reads with MiXCR anew, one entry per CDR3 protein. This sample yields some 10,000 distinct CDR3 sequences, of which roughly three fifths are seen a single time; around 50% belongs to the top ten. Sequenced sample: blood. All receptors derive from a female donor with esophageal squamous cell carcinoma. CDR3s include the opening cysteine and the closing phenylalanine or tryptophan. The D gene is left open where the match is weak. Clone sizes are given selectively: once, few, many, or a class where the clone is expanded.

j_call: TRBJ2-1
v_call: TRBV7-3
d_call: -
clone_size: once
cdr3_nt: TGTGCCAGCAGCTTAGGGTCTGACTGGGGCTATGAGCAGTTCTTC
cdr3_aa: CASSLGSDWGYEQFF

j_call: TRBJ2-7
v_call: TRBV7-9
d_call: -
clone_size: -
cdr3_nt: TGTGCCAGCAGCCTTGATCCCTACGAGCAGTACTTC
cdr3_aa: CASSLDPYEQYF

j_call: TRBJ2-5
v_call: TRBV7-8
d_call: TRBD2
clone_size: -
cdr3_nt: TGTGCCAGCAGCTTATTCAGGGTTGGGGAGCGCGGGAGGGCCGGTGAGCAGTACTTC
cdr3_aa: CASSLFRVGERGRAGEQYF

j_call: TRBJ1-2
v_call: TRBV7-2
d_call: -
clone_size: -
cdr3_nt: TGTGCCAGCAGCTTAAGCTGGGCAGCCGACTATGGCTACACCTTC
cdr3_aa: CASSLSWAADYGYTF

j_call: TRBJ2-3
v_call: TRBV7-2
d_call: -
clone_size: -
cdr3_nt: TGTGCCAGCAGCTTAGCCCCAAAAGCGCAGTATTTT
cdr3_aa: CASSLAPKAQYF

j_call: TRBJ2-3
v_call: TRBV7-9
d_call: -
clone_size: -
cdr3_nt: TGTGCCAGCAGCCTTATATCGACTACAGATACGCAGTATTTT
cdr3_aa: CASSLISTTDTQYF

j_call: TRBJ2-7
v_call: TRBV7-7
d_call: TRBD1
clone_size: -
cdr3_nt: TGTGCTAGCAGCTCCCCTTCAAAACAGGGGATGGAGCAGTACTTC
cdr3_aa: CASSSPSKQGMEQYF

j_call: TRBJ2-7
v_call: TRBV28
d_call: TRBD2
clone_size: medium-sized
cdr3_nt: TGTGCCAGCAGTTTCGAGCGGGAGCTGTACTACGAGCAGTACTTC
cdr3_aa: CASSFERELYYEQYF

j_call: TRBJ2-6
v_call: TRBV7-2
d_call: -
clone_size: -
cdr3_nt: TGTGCCAGCAGCTTAGACTCGGGTTTTAGGGGGGCCAACGTCCTGACTTTC
cdr3_aa: CASSLDSGFRGANVLTF

j_call: TRBJ2-1
v_call: TRBV7-9
d_call: -
clone_size: -
cdr3_nt: TGTGCCAGCAGCTCAACCCTAGGAGTGCTAGCCGACAATGAGCAGTTCTTC
cdr3_aa: CASSSTLGVLADNEQFF

j_call: TRBJ2-1
v_call: TRBV11-2
d_call: -
clone_size: -
cdr3_nt: TGTGCCAGCAGCCCAGCGCGGGCCCCGGGCTACGAGCAGTTCTTC
cdr3_aa: CASSPARAPGYEQFF

j_call: TRBJ2-1
v_call: TRBV7-3
d_call: TRBD2
clone_size: -
cdr3_nt: TGTGCCAGCAGCTTAGGGTCTCGCGGGAGGATCAATGAGCAGTTCTTC
cdr3_aa: CASSLGSRGRINEQFF

j_call: TRBJ2-1
v_call: TRBV11-3
d_call: TRBD1
clone_size: -
cdr3_nt: TGTGCCAGCAGCTTTTCCGGGACAGGCAATGAGCAGTTCTTC
cdr3_aa: CASSFSGTGNEQFF

j_call: TRBJ1-2
v_call: TRBV6-1
d_call: TRBD1
clone_size: -
cdr3_nt: TGTGCCAGCAGTTCCGACAGGGGGAGACGCTACACCTTC
cdr3_aa: CASSSDRGRRYTF

j_call: TRBJ2-7
v_call: TRBV12-3/TRBV12-4
d_call: -
clone_size: -
cdr3_nt: TGTGCCAGCAGTTTTGGGGCGAGCTACGAGCAGTACTTC
cdr3_aa: CASSFGASYEQYF

j_call: TRBJ2-1
v_call: TRBV11-2
d_call: TRBD1
clone_size: many
cdr3_nt: TGTGCCAGCAGCAGCCGGGACAGCTCCTACAATGAGCAGTTCTTC
cdr3_aa: CASSSRDSSYNEQFF

j_call: TRBJ2-1
v_call: TRBV6-8
d_call: -
clone_size: -
cdr3_nt: TGTGCCAGCAGTTACTCGAGCAGGAGAGACAATGAGCAGTTCTTC
cdr3_aa: CASSYSSRRDNEQFF